This T cell receptor beta chain came from a study of CXCR3-negative and CXCR3-positive naive CD8 T cells. Naive CD8+ T cells carried a CD45RO-CCR7+CD27+CD95- phenotype. Whole-study results and caveats: More hydrophobic TRB CDR3s occurred in CXCR3-positive than in CXCR3-negative naive cells. The TRBV-TRBJ usage of naive CXCR3-negative and CXCR3-positive cells was similar, but that of memory cells differed. Both naive subsets showed comparably high diversity, and memory CD8+ cells showed much lower diversity.

This CDR3 spans 15 amino acids. As for this clonotype: Its antigen is undetermined.

5' RACE with UMI labels generated the TRB cDNA libraries. No DNA is given; TCRdb re-called the 5' RACE reads and lists each CDR3 protein once. Here the sample table reports roughly 55,000 distinct CDR3 sequences. V and J are TRBV12-3 or TRBV12-4 and TRBJ2-2; TCRdb's D gene call, TRBD1, goes unchecked for lack of DNA. The sample consisted of naive CXCR3+ CD8+ T cells from blood. The subset: CD45RO-CCR7+CD27+CD95- naive CD8+ T cells expressing CXCR3 (TNR3+). This TCR came from a human donor in good health. Some clones in this sample may be carry-over from other donors' samples. CDR3: CASGPPVIEGGELFF.